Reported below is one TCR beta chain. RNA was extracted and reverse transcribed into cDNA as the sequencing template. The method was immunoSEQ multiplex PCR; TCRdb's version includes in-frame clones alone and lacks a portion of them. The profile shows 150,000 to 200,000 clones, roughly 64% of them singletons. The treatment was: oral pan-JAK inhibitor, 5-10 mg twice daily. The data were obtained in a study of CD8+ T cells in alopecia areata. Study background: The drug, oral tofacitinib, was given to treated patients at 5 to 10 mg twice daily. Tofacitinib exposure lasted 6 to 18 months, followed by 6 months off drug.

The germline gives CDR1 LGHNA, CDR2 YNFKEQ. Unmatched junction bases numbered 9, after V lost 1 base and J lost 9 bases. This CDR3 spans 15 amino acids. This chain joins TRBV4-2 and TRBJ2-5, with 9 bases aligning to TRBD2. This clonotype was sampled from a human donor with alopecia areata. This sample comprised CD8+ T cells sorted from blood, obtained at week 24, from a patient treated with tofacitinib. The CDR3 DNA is TGTGCCAGCAGCCAAGGGCTAGCGGGGTCCGTGCCCCAGTACTTC. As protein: CASSQGLAGSVPQYF.